This T cell receptor (beta chain) was recovered during a study of control samples from healthy donors and cancer patients. CDR3 size: 12 residues. Germline V lookup: CDR1 MGHRA, CDR2 YSYEKL. Trimming left V 0 bases short and J 7 bases short, with 6 bases between. TCRdb's copy holds only in-frame clones and misses some; the assay was immunoSEQ multiplex PCR. The sample comprises around 94,000 clones, 86% of which are singletons, and 1.3% rests with the top ten. The receptor was derived from a woman aged 45-60 years in good health. Sequencing was performed on blood. The V call is TRBV4-1, the J call TRBJ2-5; the D gene is possibly TRBD2 (5 bases). In nucleotides, the CDR3 is TGCGCCAGCAGCCAAGATGAGGGGACCCAGTACTTC. Translation gives CASSQDEGTQYF.